A single sample gave rise to the 18 T cell receptor beta chains below, sequenced in a study of blood T cell repertoires in COVID-19. Repertoires were generated with immunoSEQ multiplex PCR, while TCRdb's copy carries only in-frame clones and drops some. The sample yields over 250,000 clones, about 89% seen once. The sample was PBMCs or T cells enriched from blood (not recorded which). Receptors were obtained from a man aged 35 to 55 who had recovered from COVID-19.

V and J are TRBV4-3 and TRBJ2-2; no clear D. V lost 0 bases and J 5 bases, leaving 16 bases between the germline ends. Per the germline V gene, CDR1 is LGHNA and CDR2 is YSLEER. The CDR3 length is 17 residues. This CDR3 reads CASSQDRGIGNTGELFF. CDR3 coding DNA: TGCGCCAGCAGCCAAGATCGAGGTATAGGAAATACCGGGGAGCTGTTTTTT.

The chain couples TRBV19 to TRBJ1-6; 7 bases agree with TRBD1. CDR3 length: 17 amino acids. V lost 5 bases, J lost 0 bases, and 7 bases stayed unmatched. Germline CDR1 and CDR2: LNHDA and SQIVND (reference sequence). CDR3 protein: CASSLGQTISYNSPLHF. The CDR3 nucleotides read TGTGCCAGTAGTTTGGGACAGACGATCTCCTATAATTCACCCCTCCACTTT.

The gene calls are TRBV15 and TRBJ2-7, with a weak D call TRBD1 (6 bases). CDR3 length: 14 residues. The germline CDR1 and CDR2 sequences are LNHNV and YYDKDF (reference sequence). V gave up 8 bases and J gave up 0 bases, with 14 bases separating them. In nucleotides, the CDR3 is TGTGCCACCGGAAAAGGACAGACCTCCTACGAGCAGTACTTC. It codes for CATGKGQTSYEQYF.

The chain combines TRBV27 with TRBJ1-6; D possibly corresponds to TRBD1 (5 bases). V was pared by 2 bases and J by 1 base, with 21 bases between. Germline V lookup: CDR1 MNHEY, CDR2 SMNVEV (reference sequence). This CDR3 region has 20 residues. CDR3: CASSLAKTDQSVSYNSPLHF. CDR3 DNA: TGTGCCAGCAGTTTAGCTAAGACAGATCAATCAGTGTCCTATAATTCACCCCTCCACTTT.

V gene TRBV18 combines with J gene TRBJ1-4; D gene unclear. V was clipped by 0 bases and J by 8 bases, with 7 bases between them. The CDR3 sequence is 13 residues long. The germline V gene encodes CDR1 KGHSH and CDR2 LQKENI. The CDR3: CASSPPAVEKLFF. The CDR3 nucleotides read TGTGCCAGCTCACCACCGGCTGTCGAAAAACTGTTTTTT.

This chain joins TRBV28 and TRBJ2-6; D might be TRBD2 (6 bases). This CDR3 comprises 15 residues. Looked up from germline, CDR1 is MDHEN and CDR2 is SYDVKM. Trimming removed 3 bases from V and 2 bases from J, with 8 bases in between. CDR3 nucleotides: TGTGCCAGCAGTTTTGGGGGGACTGGGGCCAACGTCCTGACTTTC. It yields the protein CASSFGGTGANVLTF.

The chain couples TRBV7-9 to TRBJ2-1; 12 positions match TRBD2. This CDR3 region has 18 residues. CDR1 and CDR2 from the germline V gene are SEHNR and FQNEAQ (reference sequence). V trimming: 5 bases; J trimming: 6 bases; junction bases outside the gene matches: 14. Written as DNA, the CDR3 is TGTGCCAGCAGCGGGAGAGCTAGCGGGAGGGCCAGTTTCAATGAGCAGTTCTTC. Its protein is CASSGRASGRASFNEQFF. Full variable domain (remainder filled in from reference TRBV7-9 and TRBJ2-1): DTGVSQNPRHKITKRGQNVTFRCDPISEHNRLYWYRQTLGQGPEFLTYFQNEAQLEKSRLLSDRFSAERPKGSFSTLEIQRTEQGDSAMYLCASSGRASGRASFNEQFFGPGTRLTVL.

J is TRBJ2-1 and V is TRBV7-3; 13 positions agree with TRBD2. The length of the CDR3 is 16 residues. V shed 5 bases and J 8 bases; nucleotides not matched to a gene: 9. The V gene's germline CDR1 is SGHTA and CDR2 FQGTGA. CDR3 in DNA: TGTGCCAGCAGCGGGTGGACTAGCGGGGGTTTAGATGAGCAGTTCTTC. It codes for CASSGWTSGGLDEQFF.

V usage is TRBV28 and J usage is TRBJ2-1, with TRBD2 identical over 13 bases. Germline CDR1 and CDR2: MDHEN and SYDVKM. V lost 6 bases and J lost 2; bases outside the gene matches: 4. CDR3 length equals 16 residues. As DNA, the CDR3 is TGTGCCAGCAGAAGACTAGCGGGAGGAGCCTACAATGAGCAGTTCTTC. It translates to CASRRLAGGAYNEQFF.

The chain combines TRBV5-8 with TRBJ2-7; TRBD2 might be the D (6 bases). The CDR3 spans 15 residues. CDR1 is SGHTS and CDR2 is YDEGEE in the germline V gene. Trimming pared 0 bases from V and 1 base from J, leaving 11 bases between. This chain's CDR3 is CASSLAGRRSYEQYF. CDR3 in DNA: TGTGCCAGCAGCTTGGCCGGGAGAAGATCCTACGAGCAGTACTTC.

The chain carries TRBV6-5 and TRBJ2-2; possible D gene TRBD2, 6 bases. Trimming pared 6 bases from V and 6 bases from J, leaving 11 bases between. Germline CDR1 reads MNHEY; CDR2 reads SVGAGI. The CDR3 is made up of 13 amino acids. CDR3 in DNA: TGTGCCAGCAGCCTCTCGGGGGCCGGGGAGCTGTTTTTT. Its translation is CASSLSGAGELFF.

The chain has TRBV7-8 and TRBJ2-7; 12 bases line up with TRBD1. Germline V gene lookup returns CDR1 SGHVS and CDR2 FQNEAQ. This CDR3 region has 15 residues. J lost 7 bases, V lost 5 bases, and 9 bases had no gene match. The CDR3 sequence is CASSMGQGAVGEQYF. The DNA for the CDR3 is TGTGCCAGCAGCATGGGACAGGGGGCAGTTGGGGAGCAGTACTTC.

The chain combines TRBV7-3 with TRBJ1-3; no definite D call. Trimming removed 4 bases from V and 2 bases from J, with 9 bases in between. Germline CDR1 is SGHTA and CDR2 is FQGTGA. This CDR3 contains 14 residues. The CDR3 is CASSSGMAGNTIYF. The CDR3 DNA is TGTGCCAGCAGCTCCGGTATGGCTGGAAACACCATATATTTT.

The sample holds one count of this clone. The V gene is TRBV18, the J gene TRBJ1-3, with a tentative D call TRBD1 (6 bases). Trimming left V 3 bases short and J 1 base short, with 19 bases between. This CDR3 comprises 18 residues. Germline V gene lookup returns CDR1 KGHSH and CDR2 LQKENI. The CDR3 protein is CASSPFARTESSGNTIYF. The CDR3 bases are TGTGCCAGCTCACCCTTTGCCAGGACAGAGAGTTCTGGAAACACCATATATTTT. Full variable domain (remainder filled in from reference TRBV18 and TRBJ1-3): NAGVMQNPRHLVRRRGQEARLRCSPMKGHSHVYWYRQLPEEGLKFMVYLQKENIIDESGMPKERFSAEFPKEGPSILRIQQVVRGDSAAYFCASSPFARTESSGNTIYFGEGSWLTVV.

This chain joins TRBV7-9 and TRBJ2-1, with 13 bases matching TRBD2. After removal of 5 bases from V and 7 bases from J, the junction contained 8 bases not matched to a gene. The germline V gene has CDR1 SEHNR and CDR2 FQNEAQ (reference sequence). The CDR3 covers 16 residues. The CDR3 sequence: CASSGGLAGEHNEQFF. The CDR3 coding sequence is TGTGCCAGCAGCGGCGGACTAGCGGGAGAGCATAATGAGCAGTTCTTC.

In nucleotides, the CDR3 is TGTGCCAGCAACCCTACAGGGGGCGGCGGGGTGAACACTGAAGCTTTCTTT. Amino acid sequence: CASNPTGGGGVNTEAFF. V usage is TRBV9 and J usage is TRBJ1-1, with 9 bases fitting TRBD1. The germline V gene has CDR1 SGDLS and CDR2 YYNGEE. This CDR3 spans 17 amino acids. V lost 6 bases and J lost 0; bases outside the gene matches: 12.

The chain combines TRBV28 with TRBJ1-5, with 10 bases matching TRBD1. Germline V gene data show CDR1 as MDHEN and CDR2 as SYDVKM. This CDR3 region has 18 residues. V gave up 6 bases and J gave up 0 bases; unmatched junction bases: 11. CDR3 in amino acids: CASSPDRGRLNSNQPQHF. The CDR3 DNA sequence: TGTGCCAGCAGCCCCGACAGGGGGCGGTTGAATAGCAATCAGCCCCAGCATTTT. The full variable domain, with the rest looked up from reference TRBV28 and TRBJ1-5, is DVKVTQSSRYLVKRTGEKVFLECVQDMDHENMFWYRQDPGLGLRLIYFSYDVKMKEKGDIPEGYSVSREKKERFSLILESASTNQTSMYLCASSPDRGRLNSNQPQHFGDGTRLSIL.

V usage is TRBV10-3 and J usage is TRBJ2-6; 10 bases are shared with TRBD1. This CDR3 is 17 amino acids long. Germline loops: CDR1 ENHRY, CDR2 SYGVKD. Trimming removed 9 bases from V and 2 bases from J; junction bases left unmatched: 10. The CDR3 coding sequence is TGTGCCATGGGCCGGACAGGGGGAAGGACTGGGGCCAACGTCCTGACTTTC. Protein product: CAMGRTGGRTGANVLTF.